This is a list of T cell receptor beta chains from one sample in a study of CD4 T cells in relation to SARS-CoV-2 and coronaviruses. This table comes from immunoSEQ multiplex PCR, and its TCRdb copy is limited to in-frame clones, with some not included. The table includes 25,000 to 35,000 clones, more than 70% detected once. No antigen has been identified for these receptors. The specimen was CD4+ T cells from PBMCs, cultured in vitro. The receptors stem from a human donor in good health. Both conserved end residues are part of each CDR3. The order of the fields is J gene, clone size, V gene, D gene, CDR3 protein, CDR3 DNA. D genes are given only for firm matches. Clone size is stated in some rows and not others, as once, few, many or a class when expanded.

TRBJ1-2 - TRBV7-9 TRBD1 CASSPGGDRDPSKGYTF TGTGCCAGCAGCCCCGGGGGGGACAGGGATCCTTCGAAGGGCTACACCTTC
TRBJ1-4 - TRBV12-3/TRBV12-4 - CASSHATDEKLFF TGTGCCAGCAGCCACGCTACCGATGAAAAACTGTTTTTT
TRBJ1-6 - TRBV7-2 - CASSLGGSYNSPLHF TGTGCCAGCAGCTTGGGGGGAAGTTATAATTCACCCCTCCACTTT
TRBJ1-1 - TRBV29-1 TRBD1 CSVANDRGGGTEAFF TGCAGCGTAGCAAACGACAGGGGCGGAGGCACTGAAGCTTTCTTT
TRBJ2-7 once TRBV19 TRBD2 CASASLGGTYEQYF TGTGCCAGTGCCTCTCTCGGGGGGACCTACGAGCAGTACTTC
TRBJ2-7 once TRBV5-4 TRBD1 CASSRGQGYEQYF TGTGCCAGCAGCCGAGGACAGGGGTACGAGCAGTACTTC
TRBJ1-1 - TRBV5-1 - CASSEASVTEAFF TGCGCCAGCAGCGAGGCTTCGGTCACTGAAGCTTTCTTT
TRBJ1-4 - TRBV18 - CASSGQESEKLFF TGTGCCAGCTCAGGGCAGGAGAGCGAAAAACTGTTTTTT
TRBJ1-2 - TRBV9 TRBD1 CASSLDGQARHGYTF TGTGCCAGCAGCCTAGATGGACAGGCCCGACATGGCTACACCTTC
TRBJ2-7 - TRBV10-3 TRBD1 CAISYTGTGLPEQYF TGTGCCATCAGCTATACCGGGACAGGGCTTCCCGAGCAGTACTTC
TRBJ1-3 - TRBV2 - CASTPVGESSGNTIYF TGTGCCAGCACGCCGGTGGGGGAGAGCTCTGGAAACACCATATATTTT
TRBJ1-6 few TRBV5-1 - CASSLAAGDSPLHF TGCGCCAGCAGCTTGGCGGCAGGGGATTCACCCCTCCACTTT
TRBJ2-2 - TRBV14 - CASSLDRRNTGELFF TGTGCCAGCAGCCTAGACAGGAGAAACACCGGGGAACTGTTTTTT
TRBJ1-2 - TRBV4-1 - CASSRGGLYGYTF TGCGCCAGCAGCCGGGGGGGGCTCTATGGCTACACCTTC
TRBJ1-5 - TRBV11-2 - CASSLGLNNQPQHF TGTGCCAGCAGCTTGGGTCTAAACAATCAGCCCCAGCATTTT
TRBJ1-5 - TRBV7-9 - CASSLDGAGANQPQHF TGTGCCAGCAGCTTAGACGGGGCAGGGGCGAATCAGCCCCAGCATTTT
TRBJ2-6 - TRBV13 - CASSLGAGDSGANVLTF TGTGCCAGCAGCTTAGGGGCAGGGGATTCTGGGGCCAACGTCCTGACTTTC
TRBJ2-5 - TRBV4-1 TRBD2 CASSQVDSGRPTQYF TGCGCCAGCAGCCAAGTGGATAGCGGGAGGCCGACCCAGTACTTC
TRBJ2-3 - TRBV7-2 - CASSLMPGTDTQYF TGTGCCAGCAGCTTAATGCCGGGGACAGATACGCAGTATTTT
TRBJ2-1 - TRBV11-2 - CASSWGSQLGNEQFF TGTGCCAGCAGCTGGGGATCACAGTTAGGGAATGAGCAGTTCTTC